This is a list of T cell receptor beta chains from one sample in a study of shared clonotypes between healthy human individuals. Sequencing was performed with immunoSEQ multiplex PCR; in TCRdb, only in-frame clones are kept and a portion is missing. The table has roughly 2.2 million clones, just under 95% seen once. The source material was naive CD4+ T cells from PBMCs. The receptors shown here come from a man aged 18 to 35 in good health. Some clones in this sample may be carry-over from other donors' samples. CDR3s include the opening cysteine and the closing phenylalanine or tryptophan. The order of the fields is D gene, clone size, J gene, CDR3 length, V gene, CDR3 DNA, CDR3 protein. The D gene is left open where the match is weak. Clone size is given for some rows only: seen once, a few or many times, or a class if the clone is expanded.

NA once TRBJ1-1 15 TRBV7-9 TGTGCCAGCGAAAACTCGGGGGGGATGAACACTGAAGCTTTCTTT CASENSGGMNTEAFF
NA NA TRBJ2-1 16 TRBV6-1 TGTGCCAGCAGTGAAAGGTGGATGAGTGGACGGGCTGAGCAGTTCTTC CASSERWMSGRAEQFF
NA NA TRBJ2-7 17 TRBV11-2 TGTGCCAGCAGTTTGTACCGCCGCCAGCGCGTAACCTACGAGCAGTACTTC CASSLYRRQRVTYEQYF
NA NA TRBJ2-7 15 TRBV7-8 TGTGCCAGCAGCTTTTCCGGGGTTCTCTCCTACGAGCAGTACTTC CASSFSGVLSYEQYF
TRBD2 NA TRBJ2-3 16 TRBV7-6 TGTGCCAGCAGCTTAGATAGCGGGACCTTGCCCACTACGCAGTATTTT CASSLDSGTLPTTQYF
NA NA TRBJ2-5 15 TRBV25-1 TGTGCCAGCAGTGACCCTGGACTGTTCCAAGAGACCCAGTACTTC CASSDPGLFQETQYF
TRBD2 NA TRBJ2-5 15 TRBV27 TGTGCCAGCAGTTTATCGAGACTAGCGGGAGAGACCCAGTACTTC CASSLSRLAGETQYF
TRBD1 NA TRBJ2-6 19 TRBV7-3 TGTGCCAGCAGCAAGGCACAGGGGAGCGTCCTCTCTGGGGCCAACGTCCTGACTTTC CASSKAQGSVLSGANVLTF
TRBD1 NA TRBJ1-2 14 TRBV29-1 TGCAGCGCCTTTCGGGACAGGGGGGACCGGGGCTACACCTTC CSAFRDRGDRGYTF
TRBD1 NA TRBJ2-7 14 TRBV30 TGTGCCTGGAGTGTACAGGGGACAGGGGCCAAGCAGTACTTC CAWSVQGTGAKQYF
NA NA TRBJ2-1 14 TRBV5-4 TGTGCCAGCAGCCCCCTGGAGAAACACAATGAGCAGTTCTTC CASSPLEKHNEQFF
NA NA TRBJ1-2 10 TRBV21-1 TGTGCCAGCCCAGGGGATGGCTACACCTTC CASPGDGYTF
NA NA TRBJ1-2 12 TRBV15 TGTGCCACCAGCCGTCCTAGGGACAGCTACACCTTC CATSRPRDSYTF
NA NA TRBJ2-3 16 TRBV13 TGTGCCAGCAGCACCCTGGACAGATTTAGCACAGATACGCAGTATTTT CASSTLDRFSTDTQYF
NA NA TRBJ2-7 16 TRBV7-9 TGTGCCAGCAGCTTTTTCGGGACGCAAATCTCCTACGAGCAGTACTTC CASSFFGTQISYEQYF
NA NA TRBJ2-5 17 TRBV9 TGTGCCAGCAGCCCCGGCAGGGTAGCGGACATCCAAGAGACCCAGTACTTC CASSPGRVADIQETQYF
NA NA TRBJ2-3 11 TRBV20-1 TGCAGTGCTAGGGAGAGCCTTACGCAGTATTTT CSARESLTQYF
NA NA TRBJ2-6 14 TRBV5-1 TGCGCCAGCAGTTACTGGCCTGGGGCCAACGTCCTGACTTTC CASSYWPGANVLTF
TRBD1 NA TRBJ2-1 17 TRBV5-6 TGTGCCAGCAGCTTCCTTCGGGACAGGGGCTCCTACAATGAGCAGTTCTTC CASSFLRDRGSYNEQFF
NA once TRBJ1-2 16 TRBV18 TGTGCCAGCTCACCTTTGTCAGCCCAGGGGCACTATGGCTACACCTTC CASSPLSAQGHYGYTF
TRBD2 NA TRBJ2-2 16 TRBV7-2 TGTGCCAGCAGCAAGACTAGCGGGAGGATGGCCGGGGAGCTGTTTTTT CASSKTSGRMAGELFF
NA NA TRBJ2-7 12 TRBV6-1 TGTGCCAGCAGGGGGGCCTCCTACGAGCAGTACTTC CASRGASYEQYF
NA NA TRBJ2-7 17 TRBV10-3 TGTGCCATCAGTGAGGGAGCCACCACCTCTCCGACCTACGAGCAGTACTTC CAISEGATTSPTYEQYF
TRBD2 NA TRBJ2-1 15 TRBV7-9 TGTGCCAGCAGCGCGACTAGCGGGAGAGACAATGAGCAGTTCTTC CASSATSGRDNEQFF
NA NA TRBJ1-4 13 TRBV6-5 TGTGCCAGCAGAAGCCTGGCGAATGAAAAACTGTTTTTT CASRSLANEKLFF
NA NA TRBJ2-1 13 TRBV28 TGTGCCAGCAGTTTGGGACTGCCTAATGAGCAGTTCTTC CASSLGLPNEQFF
NA NA TRBJ1-2 15 TRBV6-1 TGTGCCAGCAGTGAACAGGCAGTTAGTAGGGATGGCTACACCTTC CASSEQAVSRDGYTF
NA NA TRBJ2-7 15 TRBV7-2 TGTGCCAGCAGCTTTCAAGGGCAGGGTGCGTACGAGCAGTACTTC CASSFQGQGAYEQYF
NA NA TRBJ2-2 13 TRBV25-1 TGTGCCAGCAGTGATCCGTACACCGGGGAGCTGTTTTTT CASSDPYTGELFF
TRBD1 NA TRBJ2-5 16 TRBV5-1 TGCGCCAGCAGCGCCACCGGGACAGGGAGGTCAGAGACCCAGTACTTC CASSATGTGRSETQYF
NA once TRBJ1-2 16 TRBV11-2 TGTGCCAGCAGCTTAGCTGGCCAGCCCGGGAGCTATGGCTACACCTTC CASSLAGQPGSYGYTF
TRBD1 NA TRBJ1-3 17 TRBV30 TGTGCCTGGAGTCCCCTGTGGGGAGGGGGCAGTGGAAACACCATATATTTT CAWSPLWGGGSGNTIYF
NA NA TRBJ1-3 16 TRBV5-4 TGTGCCAGCACCAAAGGGGGGTTTCTCTCTGGAAACACCATATATTTT CASTKGGFLSGNTIYF
TRBD2 NA TRBJ2-7 15 TRBV18 TGTGCCAGCTCACCGACTAGCGCTCTATCCTACGAGCAGTACTTC CASSPTSALSYEQYF
TRBD1 NA TRBJ2-7 16 TRBV5-1 TGCGCCAGCAGCTCCGTCCCGACAGGGGTGGCCTACGAGCAGTACTTC CASSSVPTGVAYEQYF
NA NA TRBJ2-1 15 TRBV11-2 TGTGCCAGCAGCCCGCAGGGGCTATCCTACAATGAGCAGTTCTTC CASSPQGLSYNEQFF
NA NA TRBJ2-3 18 TRBV11-2 TGTGCCAGCAGCCCGTTGACAGGATATCGAACTAGCACAGATACGCAGTATTTT CASSPLTGYRTSTDTQYF
NA NA TRBJ1-6 17 TRBV30 TGTGCCTGGAGTGTGAGACCGGGGAGCTCCTATAATTCACCCCTCCACTTT CAWSVRPGSSYNSPLHF
NA NA TRBJ1-5 11 TRBV2 TGTGCCAGCGCGAGTCGAGGGCCCCAGCATTTT CASASRGPQHF
NA NA TRBJ2-1 15 TRBV6-5 TGTGCCAGCAATAAAGGGCGCCTCTCCTACAATGAGCAGTTCTTC CASNKGRLSYNEQFF
TRBD1 NA TRBJ2-7 17 TRBV9 TGTGCCAGCAGCCCACGGGGACAGGGAGGGGTAGTTGGCGAGCAGTACTTC CASSPRGQGGVVGEQYF
NA NA TRBJ1-3 14 TRBV6-1 TGTGCCAGCACCGGGGGCGCCGCCGCAAACACCATATATTTT CASTGGAAANTIYF
NA NA TRBJ1-2 15 TRBV6-5 TGTGCCAGCAGTTACTTCCAGGGCGCTAACTATGGCTACACCTTC CASSYFQGANYGYTF
NA NA TRBJ2-1 12 TRBV11-3 TGTGCCAGCAGCCAGGGTGGGGGTGAGCAGTTCTTC CASSQGGGEQFF
NA NA TRBJ2-6 15 TRBV27 TGTGCCAGCAGTTTAAAGGTCTCTGGGGCCAACGTCCTGACTTTC CASSLKVSGANVLTF